These 27 T cell receptor beta chains came from one sample sequenced in a study of shared clonotypes between healthy human individuals. The assay was immunoSEQ multiplex PCR, and TCRdb's table has in-frame clones only and misses some. The sample has about 490,000 clones, around 79% seen once. The sequenced sample consisted of PBMCs. These receptors were collected from a woman between 40 and 50 years old in good health. Some clones in this sample may be carry-over from other donors' samples.

This clone came up once. The chain is built from TRBV28 and TRBJ2-3; tentatively, D is TRBD1 (6 bases). The CDR3 totals 14 residues. Trimming removed 8 bases from V and 4 bases from J, with 16 bases in between. CDR1 is MDHEN and CDR2 is SYDVKM in the germline V gene. The DNA for the CDR3 is TGTGCCAGCTGGGGACATATTGGGGCAGATACGCAGTATTTT. This sequence encodes CASWGHIGADTQYF. Using reference TRBV28 and TRBJ2-3 for the parts outside the CDR3, the full variable domain is DVKVTQSSRYLVKRTGEKVFLECVQDMDHENMFWYRQDPGLGLRLIYFSYDVKMKEKGDIPEGYSVSREKKERFSLILESASTNQTSMYLCASWGHIGADTQYFGPGTRLTVL.

This clone was detected a few times. J is TRBJ2-1 and V is TRBV9, with 8 nucleotides matching TRBD2. V dropped 5 bases and J dropped 8; count of bases not matched to a gene: 12. The CDR3 is 15 amino acids. Germline V gene lookup returns CDR1 SGDLS and CDR2 YYNGEE. CDR3 nucleotides: TGTGCCAGCAGTAACCGCGGGGGGCCCTGGGATGAGCAGTTCTTC. This codes for CASSNRGGPWDEQFF.

This clone was seen only a few times. This rearrangement joins TRBV7-6 to TRBJ1-4; maybe TRBD1 (6 bases). Germline V CDR1 and CDR2: SGHVS, FNYEAQ. Trimming cost V 1 base and J 4 bases, with 16 bases left between them. The CDR3 covers 17 residues. CDR3 nucleotide sequence: TGTGCCAGCAGCTTAGAGGGGGGGGGTCGTCATAATGAAAAACTGTTTTTT. Translated, it gives CASSLEGGGRHNEKLFF.

V and J are TRBV30 and TRBJ2-5; 7 positions match TRBD2. V gave up 0 bases and J gave up 5 bases; unmatched junction bases: 6. Germline loops: CDR1 GTSNPN, CDR2 SVGIG (reference sequence). The CDR3 runs to 14 residues. In nucleotides, the CDR3 is TGTGCCTGGAGTGTATCTTCGGGAGGTGAGACCCAGTACTTC. Translating gives CAWSVSSGGETQYF.

V and J are TRBV28 and TRBJ1-2; 9 bases match TRBD1. V shed 2 bases, J shed 8 bases, and the junction held 6 bases outside the gene matches. Germline-derived CDR1 and CDR2 are MDHEN and SYDVKM. The CDR3 is made up of 14 amino acids. The CDR3 spells CASSLGDRAGGYTF. CDR3 nucleotides: TGTGCCAGCAGTTTAGGGGACAGGGCAGGGGGCTACACCTTC.

This sequence joins TRBV5-1 and TRBJ2-7; 11 bases match TRBD2. With V trimmed by 0 bases and J by 2 bases, 1 base remained unmatched. The CDR3 is made up of 15 amino acids. The germline CDR1 and CDR2 sequences are SGHRS and YFSETQ. CDR3 bases: TGCGCCAGCAGCTTGGGACTAGCGGGGACCTACGAGCAGTACTTC. Translating gives CASSLGLAGTYEQYF.

This clone has a single count. The gene calls are TRBV28 and TRBJ1-5; D uncertain. Per the germline V gene, CDR1 is MDHEN and CDR2 is SYDVKM. This CDR3 region has 16 residues. V shed 5 bases and J shed 0 bases, with 14 bases lying between them. Here the CDR3 DNA reads TGTGCCAGCAGTCCAAGGACCGTTTATAGCAATCAGCCCCAGCATTTT. This sequence encodes CASSPRTVYSNQPQHF.

Only one count was recorded for this clone. The chain is built from TRBV28 and TRBJ1-2; D remains ambiguous. CDR3 size: 14 residues. V lost 4 bases and J lost 6, with 15 bases in between. Germline V gene lookup returns CDR1 MDHEN and CDR2 SYDVKM. The CDR3 reads CASSSTKKWNGYTF. CDR3 coding DNA: TGTGCCAGCAGTTCGACCAAAAAGTGGAATGGCTACACCTTC.

This chain connects TRBV30 to TRBJ1-5; tentatively, D is TRBD1 (5 bases). V was cut by 2 bases and J by 3 bases, with 8 bases left in between. The germline V gene has CDR1 GTSNPN and CDR2 SVGIG (reference sequence). The CDR3 consists of 13 residues. The CDR3, as DNA: TGTGCCTGGAGTCAGGGCCCCAATCAGCCCCAGCATTTT. Its translation: CAWSQGPNQPQHF. The variable domain in full, with the rest retrieved from reference TRBV30 and TRBJ1-5, is SQTIHQWPATLVQPVGSPLSLECTVEGTSNPNLYWYRQAAGRGLQLLFYSVGIGQISSEVPQNLSASRPQDRQFILSSKKLLLSDSGFYLCAWSQGPNQPQHFGDGTRLSIL.

The V gene is TRBV28, the J gene TRBJ2-5; perhaps TRBD2 as D (5 bases). This CDR3 is built from 15 residues. Per germline, CDR1 MDHEN and CDR2 SYDVKM. The V end was cut by 3 bases, the J end by 2 bases, with 13 bases between. The CDR3 loop is CASSFYGGRQETQYF. The CDR3 nucleotides are TGTGCCAGCAGTTTTTATGGAGGTAGACAAGAGACCCAGTACTTC.

This clone was picked up one time. The gene calls are TRBV18 and TRBJ2-2; no firm D call. The CDR3 sequence is 15 residues long. Trimming took off 5 bases at V and 0 bases at J, with 10 bases between the two ends. Per the germline V gene, CDR1 is KGHSH and CDR2 is LQKENI. The DNA of the CDR3 is TGTGCCAGCTCAACCACGAGAGCGAACACCGGGGAGCTGTTTTTT. It encodes CASSTTRANTGELFF.

This rearrangement joins TRBV5-1 to TRBJ2-1, with D perhaps TRBD1 or TRBD2 (7 bases each). Germline loops: CDR1 SGHRS, CDR2 YFSETQ. This CDR3 contains 16 residues. Trimming took 0 bases from V and 6 from J, leaving 16 bases between them. CDR3 in amino acids: CASSLALARGGNEQFF. The CDR3 region has the DNA TGCGCCAGCAGCTTGGCCCTGGCCAGGGGGGGCAATGAGCAGTTCTTC. Variable domain in full (rest from reference TRBV5-1 and TRBJ2-1): KAGVTQTPRYLIKTRGQQVTLSCSPISGHRSVSWYQQTPGQGLQFLFEYFSETQRNKGNFPGRFSGRQFSNSRSEMNVSTLELGDSALYLCASSLALARGGNEQFFGPGTRLTVL.

The gene calls are TRBV7-6 and TRBJ2-7; no clear D. There are 16 residues in the CDR3. V lost 5 bases to trimming and J lost 4 bases, with 21 bases between them. The germline gives CDR1 SGHVS, CDR2 FNYEAQ. This CDR3 reads CASSTLGGTVGYEQYF. CDR3 nucleotides: TGTGCCAGCAGCACCCTTGGCGGAACAGTAGGGTACGAGCAGTACTTC.

The chain recombines TRBV29-1 with TRBJ2-7, with D possibly being TRBD1 (5 bases). V lost 3 bases and J 5 bases, leaving 11 bases between the germline ends. Germline V gene lookup returns CDR1 SQVTM and CDR2 ANQGSEA. The length of the CDR3 is 12 residues. CDR3 DNA sequence: TGCAGCGTTGACGGGCAGGGCCACGAGCAGTACTTC. Translating gives CSVDGQGHEQYF.

The rearrangement joins TRBV29-1 to TRBJ2-3; 8 bases fit TRBD2. Germline V gives CDR1 SQVTM, CDR2 ANQGSEA. The CDR3 sequence is 13 residues long. V was clipped by 6 bases and J by 3 bases; unmatched bases: 5. This CDR3 is CSVRRGGTDTQYF. CDR3 bases: TGCAGCGTCCGCCGGGGGGGGACAGATACGCAGTATTTT.

This rearrangement joins TRBV9 to TRBJ2-7; TRBD1 matches at 8 bases. CDR1 and CDR2 from the germline V gene are SGDLS and YYNGEE. The trim removed 0 bases at V and 4 bases at J, leaving 6 bases unmatched. The CDR3 has 15 amino acids. The CDR3, as DNA: TGTGCCAGCAGCGTAGATGGGGACAGGACATACGAGCAGTACTTC. It is translated as CASSVDGDRTYEQYF.

The chain couples TRBV11-2 to TRBJ2-2; no definite D call. Germline-derived CDR1 and CDR2 are SGHAT and FQNNGV. This CDR3 has 14 amino acids. The germline V and J ends were trimmed by 5 bases and 1 base, with 8 bases remaining between them. The CDR3 DNA reads TGTGCCAGCAGCCGACCAGGGAACACCGGGGAGCTGTTTTTT. Translated, it gives CASSRPGNTGELFF.

The chain combines TRBV28 with TRBJ2-5, with TRBD2 matching over 7 bases. The V gene end was trimmed by 6 bases and the J gene end by 4 bases; junction bases not matched to a gene: 8. Germline V CDR1 and CDR2: MDHEN, SYDVKM. The CDR3 extends over 14 amino acids. The CDR3 reads CASSLGRVPETQYF. Written as DNA, the CDR3 is TGTGCCAGCAGCTTAGGGAGGGTCCCAGAGACCCAGTACTTC.

The CDR3 here is CASSLPGGNSYEQYF. CDR3 DNA sequence: TGTGCCAGCAGTCTCCCGGGGGGCAATTCCTACGAGCAGTACTTC. V usage is TRBV28 and J usage is TRBJ2-7; a weak D match, TRBD2 (7 bases). CDR1 is MDHEN and CDR2 is SYDVKM in the germline V gene. V was clipped by 5 bases and J by 1 base, with 15 bases between them. There are 15 residues in the CDR3.

This chain uses TRBV5-1 with TRBJ1-4; D ambiguous. The germline V gene has CDR1 SGHRS and CDR2 YFSETQ. The germline V and J ends were trimmed by 7 bases and 5 bases, with 9 bases remaining between them. This CDR3 is 12 amino acids long. The CDR3 coding sequence is TGCGCCAGCGGCCTCTCAAATGAAAAACTGTTTTTT. Translation gives CASGLSNEKLFF.

The V call is TRBV11-2, the J call TRBJ2-1, with no clear D. Germline loops: CDR1 SGHAT, CDR2 FQNNGV. V lost 0 bases and J lost 8, with 14 bases in between. This CDR3 is built from 15 residues. CDR3 in amino acids: CASSLDVSEFDEQFF. In nucleotides, the CDR3 is TGTGCCAGCAGCTTAGACGTAAGCGAGTTCGATGAGCAGTTCTTC.

This clone came up a few times. J is TRBJ1-1 and V is TRBV29-1; 10 nucleotides align to TRBD1. J was trimmed by 0 bases and V by 4 bases; bases with no gene match: 2. Germline V lookup: CDR1 SQVTM, CDR2 ANQGSEA. The CDR3 length is 14 residues. The CDR3 nucleotides are TGCAGCGTTGTGGACAGGGGGATGAACACTGAAGCTTTCTTT. Residues: CSVVDRGMNTEAFF.

This CDR3 reads CASSPRSGRGASDTQYF. CDR3 in DNA: TGTGCCAGCAGCCCCCGTAGCGGGAGGGGAGCGTCAGATACGCAGTATTTT. The V call is TRBV7-3, the J call TRBJ2-3, with TRBD2 matching over 11 bases. This CDR3 spans 17 amino acids. V was clipped by 5 bases and J by 4 bases; unmatched bases: 11. Germline V CDR1 and CDR2: SGHTA, FQGTGA.

This rearrangement joins TRBV13 to TRBJ2-7, with D perhaps TRBD1 (5 bases). Trimming shortened V by 4 bases and J by 3 bases, and 10 bases separated the two germline ends. The CDR3 runs to 13 residues. Germline-derived CDR1 and CDR2 are PRHDT and FYEKMQ (reference sequence). The CDR3 nucleotides read TGTGCCAGCAGCTCCCGACAGAACTACGAGCAGTACTTC. Its protein product is CASSSRQNYEQYF.

This clone was detected only a few times. The chain links TRBV27 to TRBJ1-1; D perhaps matches TRBD1 (6 bases). The length of the CDR3 is 15 residues. The V gene lost 5 bases and the J gene lost 4 bases, with 17 bases spanning the gap. Germline values: CDR1 MNHEY, CDR2 SMNVEV (reference sequence). The CDR3 sequence: CASSQRQAGGTEAFF. The CDR3 nucleotides are TGTGCCAGCAGTCAACGACAGGCGGGGGGCACTGAAGCTTTCTTT.

The chain joins TRBV5-4 to TRBJ2-7; the D is unclear. This CDR3 is 14 amino acids long. The V end was cut by 3 bases, the J end by 2 bases, with 12 bases between. The germline gives CDR1 SGHNT, CDR2 YYREEE (reference sequence). CDR3 bases: TGTGCCAGCAGCTGGAGTGCCAGGACCTACGAGCAGTACTTC. As protein: CASSWSARTYEQYF.

J is TRBJ1-2 and V is TRBV9; 8 bases are shared with TRBD1. V lost 4 bases, J lost 5 bases, and 4 bases stayed unmatched. CDR1 and CDR2 from the germline V gene are SGDLS and YYNGEE. There are 13 residues in the CDR3. CDR3: CASSIRQGYGYTF. The DNA for the CDR3 is TGTGCCAGCAGCATCAGACAGGGGTATGGCTACACCTTC. The complete variable domain, with remaining parts taken from reference TRBV9 and TRBJ1-2, reads DSGVTQTPKHLITATGQRVTLRCSPRSGDLSVYWYQQSLDQGLQFLIQYYNGEERAKGNILERFSAQQFPDLHSELNLSSLELGDSALYFCASSIRQGYGYTFGSGTRLTVV.